Shown below are 23 T cell receptor beta chains from a single sample sequenced in a study of T-cell reconstitution after alpha-beta-depleted transplantation in children. Unique molecular identifiers were used in preparing the TCRbeta library. TCRdb re-analysed the PCR reads in MiXCR, keeping a single row per CDR3 protein. The repertoire holds roughly 670,000 distinct CDR3 sequences, with roughly 14% as singletons. Source: PBMCs, taken before TCRalphabeta/CD19-depleted stem cell transplant. The receptor source for this set is a girl aged 2 to 9 with congenital amegakaryocytic thrombocytopenia, due to receive a stem cell transplant.

V usage is TRBV5-1 and J usage is TRBJ1-2; 11 bases align to TRBD1. V was clipped by 5 bases and J by 4 bases; unmatched bases: 4. CDR1 is SGHRS, CDR2 YFSETQ, per germline. This CDR3 comprises 14 residues. Here the CDR3 DNA reads TGCGCCAGCAGTTCCGGGACAGGGGGCTATGGCTACACCTTC. The encoded protein is CASSSGTGGYGYTF.

The V gene is TRBV10-1, the J gene TRBJ2-3; possible D gene TRBD2, 5 bases. Germline V CDR1 and CDR2: WNHNN, SYGVQD (reference sequence). The CDR3 loop spans 13 amino acids. Trimming removed 3 bases from V and 2 bases from J, with 6 bases in between. The DNA for the CDR3 is TGCGCCAGCAGTGACCGGGACACAGATACGCAGTATTTT. This translates into CASSDRDTDTQYF.

The chain has TRBV2 and TRBJ2-1; D not resolved. This CDR3 has 11 residues. Trimming removed 6 bases at V and 9 bases at J, with 9 bases between. CDR1 is SNHLY and CDR2 is FYNNEI in the germline V gene. DNA of the CDR3: TGTGCCAGCAGCGCACTCGGTGAGCAGTTCTTC. This encodes CASSALGEQFF.

This clonotype was picked up a small number of times. V is TRBV20-1 and J is TRBJ2-1, with 7 bases identical to TRBD1. Germline values: CDR1 DFQATT, CDR2 SNEGSKA (reference sequence). This CDR3 has 13 residues. V was clipped by 6 bases and J by 3 bases; unmatched bases: 5. The chain's CDR3 is CSARTGLYNEQFF. The CDR3 nucleotides read TGCAGTGCCCGGACAGGCCTCTACAATGAGCAGTTCTTC.

This clonotype showed up just a few times. This sequence joins TRBV28 and TRBJ2-7, with D perhaps matching TRBD2 (6 bases). This CDR3 has 16 residues. The germline gives CDR1 MDHEN, CDR2 SYDVKM. V was shortened by 6 bases and J by 4 bases, with 22 bases between the two germline ends. The CDR3 here is CASSKFSWGEIYEQYF. CDR3 in DNA: TGTGCCAGCAGCAAGTTTAGTTGGGGGGAGATTTACGAGCAGTACTTC.

At least ten counts were recorded for this clonotype. This chain links TRBV20-1 with TRBJ2-1, with TRBD2 identical over 8 bases. CDR1 and CDR2 (germline): DFQATT, SNEGSKA (reference sequence). The CDR3 sequence is 16 residues long. Trimming cost V 5 bases and J 8 bases; bases outside gene matches: 17. Written as DNA, the CDR3 is TGCAGTGCTTCCGGGACTAGTAAAGTTTCCTGGGATGAGCAGTTCTTC. It translates to CSASGTSKVSWDEQFF.

The chain combines TRBV27 with TRBJ2-7, with D maybe TRBD2 (5 bases). This CDR3 comprises 13 residues. Germline CDR1 is MNHEY and CDR2 is SMNVEV (reference sequence). Between the trimmed V and J ends, which lost 5 bases and 7 bases, there was a span of 15 bases. The CDR3 protein is CASSEARSEEQYF. The CDR3 DNA is TGTGCCAGCAGTGAAGCCCGTAGCGAGGAGCAGTACTTC.

This clonotype has a count of ten or more. This CDR3 is CSARDQSSGSNEQFF. CDR3 nucleotide sequence: TGCAGTGCTAGAGATCAGTCTAGCGGGAGTAATGAGCAGTTCTTC. The chain employs TRBV20-1 and TRBJ2-1; 10 nucleotides align to TRBD2. Losses at the gene ends were 0 bases for V and 7 bases for J; bases not matched to a gene: 6. The germline V gene encodes CDR1 DFQATT and CDR2 SNEGSKA (reference sequence). The CDR3 spans 15 residues.

This clonotype was observed a handful of times. This rearrangement joins TRBV12-3 or TRBV12-4 to TRBJ2-1, with D possibly being TRBD1 (5 bases). V was trimmed by 2 bases and J by 11 bases, leaving 7 bases between them. The CDR3 has 11 residues. Here the CDR3 DNA reads TGTGCCAGCAGTTTAAGGGGCCAGCAGTTCTTC. Protein: CASSLRGQQFF.

The table lists this clonotype with many counts. This chain connects TRBV20-1 to TRBJ2-1; the D gene is possibly TRBD1 (5 bases). The CDR3 runs 15 residues. Germline values: CDR1 DFQATT, CDR2 SNEGSKA (reference sequence). V lost 0 bases to trimming and J lost 7 bases, with 16 bases between them. The DNA for the CDR3 is TGCAGTGCTAGAGATACAGGACCTCGGTCGAATGAGCAGTTCTTC. Translating it yields CSARDTGPRSNEQFF.

In this sample, this clonotype turned up many times. The CDR3 loop is CSASILALNEQFF. CDR3 DNA: TGCAGTGCTAGTATCCTAGCGCTAAATGAGCAGTTCTTC. The J gene is TRBJ2-1, the V gene TRBV20-1, with D perhaps TRBD2 (6 bases). There are 13 residues in the CDR3. Germline CDR1 reads DFQATT; CDR2 reads SNEGSKA (reference sequence). V lost 3 bases and J lost 7, with 13 bases in between.

The V call is TRBV6-5, the J call TRBJ2-1; tentatively, D is TRBD2 (6 bases). Trimming cost V 10 bases and J 7 bases, with 14 bases left between them. CDR3 length equals 12 residues. Germline assignment: CDR1 MNHEY and CDR2 SVGAGI. The CDR3 DNA follows: TGTGCCATTCCGCCCGGGACTAATGAGCAGTTCTTC. It translates to CAIPPGTNEQFF.

This clonotype was found many times. The V and J genes are TRBV20-1 and TRBJ2-7; D not certain. V lost 1 base, J lost 3 bases, and 10 bases lay in between. This CDR3 contains 13 residues. The germline V gene has CDR1 DFQATT and CDR2 SNEGSKA (reference sequence). The CDR3 loop is CSARVGIIYEQYF. For the CDR3, the DNA is TGCAGTGCTAGAGTAGGAATAATCTACGAGCAGTACTTC.

This clonotype was seen a few times. Here the CDR3 reads CATSDPRLAGGDEQFF. CDR3 sequence (DNA): TGTGCCACCAGTGACCCCAGACTAGCGGGTGGCGATGAGCAGTTCTTC. This rearrangement joins TRBV24-1 to TRBJ2-1, with 10 bases aligning to TRBD2. The V and J ends lost 4 bases and 8 bases, in that order; junction bases with no gene match: 10. The CDR3 spans 16 residues. Germline V gene sequence: CDR1 KGHDR, CDR2 SFDVKD.

This clonotype has a handful of counts. J is TRBJ2-5 and V is TRBV5-1; D possibly corresponds to TRBD1 (5 bases). The V end lost 3 bases, the J end lost 1 base, and 16 bases lay between the germline ends. CDR1 SGHRS and CDR2 YFSETQ come from the germline V gene. The CDR3 is 16 residues long. The CDR3 region has the DNA TGCGCCAGCAGCTCCTCGGGCAGGGCCAGCCAAGAGACCCAGTACTTC. It codes for CASSSSGRASQETQYF.

The V call is TRBV15, the J call TRBJ1-6; perhaps TRBD1 as D (5 bases). Germline V CDR1 and CDR2: LNHNV, YYDKDF (reference sequence). Trimming took 6 bases from V and 8 from J, leaving 11 bases between them. The CDR3 sequence is 13 residues long. The CDR3: CATRSRGDSPLHF. The CDR3 DNA reads TGTGCCACCAGATCCCGGGGCGATTCACCCCTCCACTTT.

At least ten counts were recorded for this clonotype. V and J are TRBV5-4 and TRBJ2-2, with 10 bases matching TRBD1. Trimming cost V 5 bases and J 5 bases; bases outside gene matches: 18. This CDR3 contains 19 residues. Germline loops: CDR1 SGHNT, CDR2 YYREEE (reference sequence). The CDR3 region is CASSFFPGQGPLATGELFF. CDR3 DNA: TGTGCCAGCAGTTTTTTTCCGGGACAGGGGCCCCTCGCGACCGGGGAGCTGTTTTTT.

This clonotype occurred many times. The chain combines TRBV5-1 with TRBJ2-2; no reliable D call. The V end was cut by 5 bases, the J end by 4 bases, with 12 bases between. Germline V CDR1 and CDR2: SGHRS, YFSETQ. The CDR3 has 14 residues. The CDR3 sequence: CASRSLPFTGELFF. DNA of the CDR3: TGCGCCAGCAGGAGTCTCCCTTTCACCGGGGAGCTGTTTTTT.

This clonotype was counted many times. The J gene is TRBJ2-1, the V gene TRBV5-1, with D maybe TRBD1 (5 bases). CDR3 length: 16 amino acids. Germline CDR1 is SGHRS and CDR2 is YFSETQ. The V end lost 0 bases, the J end lost 0 bases, and 10 bases lay between the germline ends. The CDR3: CASSLDGASSYNEQFF. The DNA for the CDR3 is TGCGCCAGCAGCTTGGATGGGGCTAGCTCCTACAATGAGCAGTTCTTC.

This clonotype showed up just a few times. This chain links TRBV6-2 or TRBV6-3 with TRBJ2-4, with 8 positions matching TRBD1. This CDR3 has 21 residues. With V trimmed by 7 bases and J by 0 bases, 23 bases remained unmatched. In germline, CDR1 is MNHEY, CDR2 SVGEGT. CDR3 protein: CASTPVDRGRGILLAKNIQYF. CDR3 sequence (DNA): TGTGCCAGCACCCCGGTAGACAGGGGAAGGGGGATTCTACTAGCCAAAAACATTCAGTACTTC.

This clonotype occurred a few times. The chain employs TRBV6-1 and TRBJ2-2, with D perhaps matching TRBD2 (6 bases). Between the trimmed V and J ends, which lost 5 bases and 6 bases, there was a span of 16 bases. The CDR3 runs 15 residues. CDR1 MNHNS and CDR2 SASEGT come from the germline V gene. Here the CDR3 DNA reads TGTGCCAGCAGTACCCTCCCGGGCGGGGCCGGGGAGCTGTTTTTT. Translation gives CASSTLPGGAGELFF.

This clonotype appeared many times. V and J are TRBV20-1 and TRBJ2-3, with D perhaps matching TRBD2 (6 bases). CDR3 length: 14 residues. Germline V gives CDR1 DFQATT, CDR2 SNEGSKA (reference sequence). V dropped 3 bases and J dropped 2 bases, with 12 bases sitting between them. The CDR3 reads CSARGSGNTDTQYF. DNA of the CDR3: TGCAGTGCTAGGGGTAGCGGAAACACAGATACGCAGTATTTT.

At least ten counts were recorded for this clonotype. The chain employs TRBV11-2 and TRBJ2-1, with TRBD2 identical over 13 bases. The ends lost 5 bases at V and 13 bases at J; junction bases unmatched: 11. Germline V gene sequence: CDR1 SGHAT, CDR2 FQNNGV. There are 15 residues in the CDR3. CDR3 DNA sequence: TGTGCCAGCAGCCCCTCCGGGACTAGCGGGGTGGTTCAGTTCTTC. Amino acids: CASSPSGTSGVVQFF.